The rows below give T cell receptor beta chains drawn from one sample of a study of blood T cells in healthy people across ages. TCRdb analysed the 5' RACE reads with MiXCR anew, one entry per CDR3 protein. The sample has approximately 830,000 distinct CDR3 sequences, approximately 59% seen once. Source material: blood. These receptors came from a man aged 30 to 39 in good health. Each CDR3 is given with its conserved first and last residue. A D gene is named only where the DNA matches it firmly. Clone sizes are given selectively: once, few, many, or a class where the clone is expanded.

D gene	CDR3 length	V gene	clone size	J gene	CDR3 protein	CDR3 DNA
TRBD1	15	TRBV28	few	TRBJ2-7	CASSFVETGGYEQYF	TGTGCCAGCAGTTTTGTGGAAACAGGGGGCTACGAGCAGTACTTC
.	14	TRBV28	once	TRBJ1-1	CASSPLDRNTEAFF	TGTGCCAGCAGTCCTCTTGACAGGAACACTGAAGCTTTCTTT
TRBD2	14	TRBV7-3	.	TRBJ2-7	CASSLAGGPDEQYF	TGTGCCAGCAGCTTGGCGGGGGGCCCTGACGAGCAGTACTTC
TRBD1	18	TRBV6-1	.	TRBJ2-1	CASSGGQALLISYNEQFF	TGTGCCAGCAGTGGGGGACAGGCCTTACTAATTTCCTACAATGAGCAGTTCTTC
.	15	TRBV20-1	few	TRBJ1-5	CSARRRANSNQPQHF	TGCAGTGCTAGACGCAGGGCAAATAGCAATCAGCCCCAGCATTTT
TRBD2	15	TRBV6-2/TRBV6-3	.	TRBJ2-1	CASSYGTSLAVEQFF	TGTGCCAGCAGTTACGGGACTAGTTTAGCCGTCGAGCAGTTCTTC
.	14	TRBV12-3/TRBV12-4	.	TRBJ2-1	CASSPATGYNEQFF	TGTGCCAGCAGTCCCGCGACTGGCTACAATGAGCAGTTCTTC
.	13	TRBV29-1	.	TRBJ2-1	CSVRSYWGNEQFF	TGCAGCGTCCGCTCCTACTGGGGCAATGAGCAGTTCTTC
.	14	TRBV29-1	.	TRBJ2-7	CSVIRSGSSYEQYF	TGCAGCGTGATCCGGAGCGGTAGCTCCTACGAGCAGTACTTC
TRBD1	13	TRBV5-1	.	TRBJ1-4	CASSGGQEGKLFF	TGCGCCAGCAGCGGGGGACAGGAGGGAAAACTGTTTTTT
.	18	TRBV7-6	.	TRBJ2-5	CASSFRRHGREFLETQYF	TGTGCCAGCAGCTTCCGACGACATGGTAGGGAATTCTTGGAGACCCAGTACTTC
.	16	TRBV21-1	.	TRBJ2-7	CASSKGEDLDAYEQYF	TGTGCCAGCAGCAAAGGAGAGGACCTTGATGCCTACGAGCAGTACTTC
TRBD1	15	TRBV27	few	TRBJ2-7	CASSFRDRVSYEQYF	TGTGCCAGCAGTTTCCGGGACAGGGTCTCCTACGAGCAGTACTTC
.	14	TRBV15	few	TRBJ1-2	CATSGAGAYYGYTF	TGTGCCACCAGCGGCGCAGGGGCGTACTATGGCTACACCTTC
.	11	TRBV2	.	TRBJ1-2	CASIRLNGYTF	TGTGCCAGCATCCGACTGAATGGCTACACCTTC
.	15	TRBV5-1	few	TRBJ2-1	CASSFDSLTYNEQFF	TGCGCCAGCAGCTTTGACAGTCTTACCTACAATGAGCAGTTCTTC
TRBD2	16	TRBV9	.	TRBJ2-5	CASSVESGGAEETQYF	TGTGCCAGCAGCGTAGAAAGCGGGGGGGCTGAAGAGACCCAGTACTTC
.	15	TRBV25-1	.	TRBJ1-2	CASSENVWQGYGYTF	TGTGCCAGCAGTGAAAACGTTTGGCAGGGATATGGCTACACCTTC
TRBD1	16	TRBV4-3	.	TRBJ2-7	CASSQEPGQGSYEQYF	TGCGCCAGCAGCCAAGAACCGGGACAGGGGTCCTACGAGCAGTACTTC
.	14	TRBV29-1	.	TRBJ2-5	CSVDHKVGGETQYF	TGCAGCGTTGATCATAAGGTTGGTGGAGAGACCCAGTACTTC
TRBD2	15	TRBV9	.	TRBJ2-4	CASSPRTSGGNIQYF	TGTGCCAGCAGCCCCAGGACTAGCGGGGGAAACATTCAGTACTTC
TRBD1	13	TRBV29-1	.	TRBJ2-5	CSVPGQYQETQYF	TGCAGCGTCCCGGGACAGTACCAAGAGACCCAGTACTTC
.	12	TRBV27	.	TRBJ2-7	CASSFHVGEQYF	TGTGCCAGCAGTTTTCACGTCGGGGAGCAGTACTTC
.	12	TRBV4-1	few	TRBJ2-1	CASSQDHNEQFF	TGCGCCAGCAGCCAAGATCACAATGAGCAGTTCTTC
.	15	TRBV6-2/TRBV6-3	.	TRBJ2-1	CASSQLALFYNGQFF	TGTGCCAGCAGCCAACTAGCTTTATTCTACAATGGGCAGTTCTTC
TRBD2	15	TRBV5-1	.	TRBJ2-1	CASSYGSGGFNEQFF	TGCGCCAGCAGCTATGGTAGCGGGGGGTTCAATGAGCAGTTCTTC
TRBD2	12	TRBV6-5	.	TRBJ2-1	CASSSGGGEQFF	TGTGCCAGCAGTAGTGGCGGGGGGGAGCAGTTCTTC
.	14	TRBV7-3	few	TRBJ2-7	CASSITGSSYEQYF	TGTGCCAGCAGCATCACAGGTTCCTCCTACGAGCAGTACTTC
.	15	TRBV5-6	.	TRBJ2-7	CASSLEGTVPYEQYF	TGTGCCAGCAGCTTGGAAGGGACGGTCCCCTACGAGCAGTACTTC
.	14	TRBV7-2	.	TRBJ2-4	CASSLGTSSEAQYF	TGCGCCAGCAGCTTAGGAACTAGCTCAGAGGCCCAGTACTTC
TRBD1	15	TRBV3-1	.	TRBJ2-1	CASSHGQGVNNEQFF	TGTGCCAGCAGCCACGGACAGGGGGTGAACAATGAGCAGTTCTTC
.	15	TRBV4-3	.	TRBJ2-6	CASSPTVGRANVLTF	TGCGCCAGCAGCCCCACCGTTGGGAGGGCCAACGTCCTGACTTTC
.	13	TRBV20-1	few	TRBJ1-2	CSARELSGYGYTF	TGCAGTGCTAGAGAACTCAGCGGCTATGGCTACACCTTC
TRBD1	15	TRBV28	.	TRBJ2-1	CASSFKRDRDDEQFF	TGTGCCAGCAGTTTCAAGAGAGACAGGGACGATGAGCAGTTCTTC
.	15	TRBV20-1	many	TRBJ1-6	CSAQLAGTTNSPLHF	TGCAGTGCCCAACTGGCAGGGACTACGAATTCACCCCTCCACTTT
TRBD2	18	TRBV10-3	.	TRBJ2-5	CAISQRTSGGASIGTQYF	TGTGCCATCAGTCAAAGGACTAGCGGGGGGGCAAGTATCGGGACCCAGTACTTC
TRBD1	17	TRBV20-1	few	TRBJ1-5	CSARDHDRVLNNQPQHF	TGCAGTGCTAGAGATCACGACAGGGTTTTGAACAATCAGCCCCAGCATTTT